The 19 T cell receptor beta chains listed next were all sequenced from one sample in a study of response to subunit inactivated influenza vaccine. TCRdb ran MiXCR on the RT-PCR reads and lists one entry per CDR3 protein. In the table there are about 540,000 distinct CDR3 sequences, roughly a quarter of which are singletons. In addition, the sample was reused for a study of T cells expressing NK-cell markers. From that report: Synthesis of TCR beta cDNA relied on 5'RACE template switching carrying UMIs.

The sequences come from CD4+ T cells sorted from PBMCs, collected about 12 days after vaccination. Receptors originate from a man aged 45-60 years who received an inactivated influenza vaccine.

This clonotype has more than one count but fewer than ten. V usage is TRBV20-1 and J usage is TRBJ2-5; a possible D gene is TRBD1 (6 bases). Between the trimmed V and J ends, which lost 6 bases and 1 base, there was a span of 12 bases. The CDR3 runs 13 residues. Germline values: CDR1 DFQATT, CDR2 SNEGSKA (reference sequence). The CDR3: CSARQESQETQYF. In nucleotides, the CDR3 is TGCAGTGCCCGACAGGAGAGCCAAGAGACCCAGTACTTC.

This clonotype appeared a few times. V is TRBV9 and J is TRBJ2-2; TRBD2 might be the D (5 bases). CDR1 and CDR2 from the germline V gene are SGDLS and YYNGEE. CDR3 length equals 14 residues. V lost 3 bases, J lost 5 bases, and 11 bases lay in between. The CDR3 region has the DNA TGTGCCAGCAGCGCAACGAGCGGTACCGGGGAGCTGTTTTTT. This gives the protein CASSATSGTGELFF.

The sample holds a few counts of this clonotype. The chain links TRBV5-1 to TRBJ2-7, with D possibly matching TRBD1 (6 bases). Between the trimmed V and J ends, which lost 2 bases and 3 bases, there was a span of 15 bases. The CDR3 totals 15 residues. CDR1 and CDR2 from the germline V gene are SGHRS and YFSETQ. The CDR3 DNA sequence: TGCGCCAGCAGCTTTAGTTTACAGGGCAACTACGAGCAGTACTTC. Amino acid sequence: CASSFSLQGNYEQYF. The variable domain in full, completed from reference TRBV5-1 and TRBJ2-7, reads KAGVTQTPRYLIKTRGQQVTLSCSPISGHRSVSWYQQTPGQGLQFLFEYFSETQRNKGNFPGRFSGRQFSNSRSEMNVSTLELGDSALYLCASSFSLQGNYEQYFGPGTRLTVT.

V and J are TRBV6-1 and TRBJ1-1, with D possibly being TRBD1 (6 bases). The CDR3 runs 14 residues. Germline CDR1 and CDR2: MNHNS and SASEGT. Trimming took 6 bases from V and 1 from J, leaving 12 bases between them. The CDR3 here is CASRAQGGNTEAFF. Written as DNA, the CDR3 is TGTGCCAGCAGGGCGCAAGGGGGGAACACTGAAGCTTTCTTT.

The rearrangement links TRBV20-1 to TRBJ1-1; TRBD1 agrees at 7 bases. The CDR3 contains 13 residues. CDR1 and CDR2 from the germline V gene are DFQATT and SNEGSKA (reference sequence). Trimming cost V 3 bases and J 3 bases; bases outside gene matches: 4. The CDR3 sequence: CSARTGKHTEAFF. The CDR3 nucleotides read TGCAGTGCTAGGACAGGGAAGCACACTGAAGCTTTCTTT.

This clonotype occurred a few times. V and J are TRBV5-4 and TRBJ2-2, with 9 positions matching TRBD1. With V trimmed by 3 bases and J by 0 bases, 6 bases remained unmatched. The CDR3 is 17 residues long. Per the germline V gene, CDR1 is SGHNT and CDR2 is YYREEE (reference sequence). CDR3 residues: CASSSPDRGANTGELFF. The CDR3 DNA reads TGTGCCAGCAGCTCGCCGGACAGGGGAGCGAACACCGGGGAGCTGTTTTTT.

This clonotype was seen more than once but under ten times. This rearrangement joins TRBV7-2 to TRBJ2-3; D gene uncertain. CDR1 and CDR2 (germline): SGHTA, FQGNSA. This CDR3 has 15 amino acids. Trimming removed 3 bases from V and 0 bases from J, with 10 bases in between. The CDR3 here is CASSLWVGSTDTQYF. CDR3 sequence (DNA): TGTGCCAGCAGCTTGTGGGTCGGGAGCACAGATACGCAGTATTTT.

This clonotype was recorded a few times. The rearrangement uses TRBV14 and TRBJ2-7; D call uncertain. CDR1 and CDR2 from the germline V gene are SGHDN and FVKESK. V lost 1 base and J lost 6, with 4 bases in between. This CDR3 comprises 11 residues. CDR3 nucleotides: TGTGCCAGCAGCCAAGTTAGCGAGCAGTACTTC. It translates to CASSQVSEQYF.

This clonotype was counted between two and nine times. This chain links TRBV5-1 with TRBJ1-2; D possibly corresponds to TRBD1 (6 bases). This CDR3 comprises 14 residues. CDR1 is SGHRS, CDR2 YFSETQ, per germline. Trimming shortened V by 0 bases and J by 8 bases, and 14 bases separated the two germline ends. CDR3 protein: CASSLDSQGNGYTF. The CDR3 DNA follows: TGCGCCAGCAGCTTGGATTCACAGGGCAACGGCTACACCTTC.

This clonotype was seen more than once but under ten times. The CDR3: CASSRSGTGTGELFF. For the CDR3, the DNA is TGTGCCAGCAGCCGGTCCGGGACGGGGACCGGGGAGCTGTTTTTT. The chain recombines TRBV7-2 with TRBJ2-2; D may match TRBD1 or TRBD2 (5 bases each). This CDR3 spans 15 amino acids. Germline V gives CDR1 SGHTA, CDR2 FQGNSA. Trimming shortened V by 5 bases and J by 5 bases, and 15 bases separated the two germline ends.

The chain recombines TRBV3-1 with TRBJ2-6; TRBD1 is a possible D gene (6 bases). CDR1 LGHDT and CDR2 YNNKEL come from the germline V gene (reference sequence). Trimming left V 2 bases short and J 0 bases short, with 11 bases between. The CDR3 runs to 17 residues. CDR3 sequence: CASSQPRDTSGANVLTF. As DNA, the CDR3 is TGTGCCAGCAGCCAACCTCGGGACACCTCTGGGGCCAACGTCCTGACTTTC.

The rearrangement links TRBV5-1 to TRBJ2-7; possibly TRBD1 for D (7 bases). Germline CDR1 and CDR2: SGHRS and YFSETQ. V lost 4 bases, J lost 3 bases, and 14 bases lay in between. The CDR3 loop spans 14 amino acids. The CDR3 region is CASSASGGYYEQYF. In DNA form, the CDR3 reads TGCGCCAGCAGCGCTTCAGGGGGGTACTACGAGCAGTACTTC.

This clonotype was seen only a few times. CDR3 region: CSVDRLAQNIQYF. CDR3 nucleotide sequence: TGCAGCGTTGATCGTCTAGCGCAAAACATTCAGTACTTC. The chain links TRBV29-1 to TRBJ2-4, with D perhaps matching TRBD2 (6 bases). The V and J ends lost 3 bases and 5 bases respectively, with 11 bases between them. This CDR3 has 13 residues. CDR1 is SQVTM and CDR2 is ANQGSEA in the germline V gene.

This clonotype has just a few counts. The chain has TRBV20-1 and TRBJ1-2; D unresolved. CDR3 length: 14 residues. Germline V gene data show CDR1 as DFQATT and CDR2 as SNEGSKA (reference sequence). The V end was cut by 3 bases, the J end by 7 bases, with 18 bases between. CDR3 bases: TGCAGTGCTAGCGAAAGTTCAGGACTTCTTGGCTACACCTTC. Protein product: CSASESSGLLGYTF.

The chain carries TRBV12-3 or TRBV12-4 and TRBJ2-1; D remains unclear. The CDR3 is made up of 15 amino acids. Trimming removed 5 bases from V and 1 base from J, with 12 bases in between. The DNA of the CDR3 is TGTGCCAGCAGTCCGGACCCCGTTTCCTACAATGAGCAGTTCTTC. Its protein product is CASSPDPVSYNEQFF.

This clonotype has just a few counts. The rearrangement links TRBV5-4 to TRBJ1-6; D call uncertain. Germline CDR1 SGHNT, CDR2 YYREEE (reference sequence). The CDR3 contains 15 residues. V shed 4 bases and J shed 6 bases, with 14 bases lying between them. The CDR3 region is CASSPEGGINSPLHF. CDR3 nucleotide sequence: TGTGCCAGCAGCCCCGAAGGTGGTATTAATTCACCCCTCCACTTT.

Only a few counts were recorded for this clonotype. This rearrangement joins TRBV12-3 or TRBV12-4 to TRBJ2-7; 8 nucleotides align to TRBD2. The CDR3 length is 15 residues. With 4 bases clipped from V and 2 bases from J, the junction kept 7 bases outside the gene matches. The CDR3 DNA reads TGTGCCAGCAGTTCGGGAGGGAACAACCCCTACGAGCAGTACTTC. It specifies CASSSGGNNPYEQYF.

This chain uses TRBV5-1 with TRBJ1-1; TRBD1 is a possible D gene (6 bases). The CDR3 is 15 residues long. Per the germline V gene, CDR1 is SGHRS and CDR2 is YFSETQ. V was shortened by 1 base and J by 3 bases, with 13 bases between the two germline ends. This CDR3 is CASSLRGLGDTEAFF. CDR3 coding DNA: TGCGCCAGCAGCTTGCGGGGGCTTGGGGACACTGAAGCTTTCTTT.

This chain joins TRBV10-3 and TRBJ2-1; 7 bases are shared with TRBD2. Looked up from germline, CDR1 is ENHRY and CDR2 is SYGVKD. V lost 7 bases to trimming and J lost 1 base; unmatched junction nucleotides: 4. The length of the CDR3 is 14 residues. The CDR3 DNA follows: TGTGCCATCATGGGGGGGGTTTCCTACAATGAGCAGTTCTTC. The encoded protein is CAIMGGVSYNEQFF.